This TCR beta chain was observed in a study of blood T cell repertoires in COVID-19 (TCRdb year 2020). The study in broad terms: Samples from collaborators originated in the United States, Italy and Spain and spanned both the acute and convalescent phases of COVID-19. The repertoires were released in a freely available public database meant as a resource for research on the immune response to SARS-CoV-2. The material from the prospective study consisted of cDNA or gDNA derived from T cells, B-cell-depleted T cells, or PBMCs. Nearly every sample came with metadata listing a de-identified subject ID, COVID-19 status, age in years and sex. Deeply sampled blood TCRbeta repertoires from subjects exposed to, actively infected with, or recovered from COVID-19 were included in the dataset. HLA class I and class II types, where available, came from metadata supplied by the sample provider rather than from assay-based typing. The samples were drawn from the first 160 participants of the ongoing ImmuneRACE study and from under 1,500 subjects provided by 6 global collaborators. Broader findings and caveats from the paper: How much clinical and demographic metadata was included differed by source and by participant, and the metadata was provided uncurated.

Details on this clone: Its antigen remains unidentified. No base quality values were provided; no much bigger clone lies one nucleotide off.

A second Seattle source provided samples from volunteer blood donors who had recovered from COVID-19. Whole blood was collected in K2EDTA tubes by collaborating institutions according to the institutions' own protocols. For TCRbeta analysis, collaborators shipped samples as frozen whole blood, isolated PBMCs, or DNA extracted from either of those sample types. Inclusive of the bounding cysteine and phenylalanine, the CDR3 is 17 residues long. Just the 51-base CDR3 DNA is kept, in frame starting at base 1. CDR1 is given as MGHRA and CDR2 as YSYEKL, both from the germline V gene. V loses 0 bases of germline sequence and J loses 5 bases, and the interval between the two ends is 19 bases. TCRbeta CDR3 regions were amplified from genomic DNA using the immunoSEQ Assay, a bias-controlled multiplex PCR. Per the original workflow: The number of nucleated cells in each sample was estimated by amplification of reference gene primers within the assay. Sequence reads were collapsed and filtered to measure the absolute abundance of every unique TCRbeta CDR3 rearrangement. For each sample, productive Simpson clonality was calculated by taking the square root of Simpson's diversity index across productive rearrangements. Here the immuneACCESS table is served through TCRdb, limited to in-frame sequences with V and J called. Missing clones are a known gap in these copies; in checked studies unresolved V genes cover under half, and the rest lacks a known reason. V, J and clone size were drawn from that table, and D and trimming were deduced from the DNA. Within this sample are some 220,000 clones, with about 85% of them counted one time only. Roughly 12% of the sample rests with the top ten.

The specimen was peripheral blood. This TCR derives from a woman aged 18-29 years who had recovered from COVID-19. Recombination linked TRBV4-1 to TRBJ1-2, with TRBD1 perhaps the D gene, on 6 matching bases. The CDR3 reads as follows: CASSQEVGEQGTYGYTF. The DNA sequence is given as TGCGCCAGCAGCCAAGAGGTTGGCGAACAGGGAACTTATGGCTACACCTTC.